The T cell receptor (beta chain) described here comes from a study of blood T cell repertoires in COVID-19. Background on the study: Sites across the United States, Italy and Spain contributed samples from acute and convalescent COVID-19.

In the original workflow: Reference gene primer amplification gave nucleated cell count estimates. Sequenced by immunoSEQ multiplex PCR; TCRdb stores in-frame clones only, minus some. The V and J calls and clone size come from that table; D and trimming were worked out from the DNA. Here the sample spans around 120,000 clones, approximately 92% being singletons. Trimming left V 6 bases short and J 0 bases short, with 12 bases between. The germline V gene encodes CDR1 SNHLY and CDR2 FYNNEI. The CDR3 extends over 15 amino acids. The V and J genes are TRBV2 and TRBJ1-5; perhaps TRBD1 as D (6 bases). The sequenced sample was peripheral blood. The receptor was isolated from an elderly woman with acute or convalescent COVID-19. CDR3 sequence reads: CASRVRGFSNQPQHF. The CDR3 nucleotides read TGTGCCAGCAGGGTCAGGGGTTTTAGCAATCAGCCCCAGCATTTT.